A single sample gave rise to the 32 T cell receptor beta chains below, sequenced in a study of blood T cell repertoires in COVID-19. Some clones are missing from TCRdb's copy, which holds only in-frame ones; the method was immunoSEQ multiplex PCR. The data hold about 98,000 clones, with more than 75% observed a single time. Source material: peripheral blood. The receptors come from a man in his sixties with active or convalescent COVID-19.

The V call is TRBV4-1, the J call TRBJ1-5; D may be TRBD1 (5 bases). The V end lost 0 bases, the J end lost 6 bases, and 12 bases lay between the germline ends. Per the germline V gene, CDR1 is MGHRA and CDR2 is YSYEKL. This CDR3 has 15 amino acids. CDR3: CASSQDHRLAQPQHF. DNA of the CDR3: TGCGCCAGCAGCCAAGACCACAGGCTGGCTCAGCCCCAGCATTTT.

This chain joins TRBV15 and TRBJ2-4, with TRBD2 matching 10 bases. With V trimmed by 1 base and J by 8 bases, 8 bases remained unmatched. This CDR3 has 16 residues. The germline V gene has CDR1 LNHNV and CDR2 YYDKDF (reference sequence). Here the CDR3 reads CATSRGFTSGTDIQYF. CDR3 DNA: TGTGCCACCAGCAGAGGGTTTACTAGCGGGACTGACATTCAGTACTTC.

The chain recombines TRBV15 with TRBJ2-5; 7 positions match TRBD1. V was pared by 0 bases and J by 4 bases, with 2 bases of the junction left unmatched. This CDR3 is built from 14 residues. Germline V CDR1 and CDR2: LNHNV, YYDKDF (reference sequence). CDR3 in amino acids: CATSRDTGAETQYF. The CDR3 DNA reads TGTGCCACCAGCAGAGATACAGGGGCAGAGACCCAGTACTTC.

This chain joins TRBV4-1 and TRBJ2-2; weak D call: TRBD2 (5 bases). The CDR3 totals 16 residues. The V gene lost 4 bases and the J gene lost 0 bases, with 12 bases spanning the gap. Germline V gene sequence: CDR1 MGHRA, CDR2 YSYEKL. The CDR3 is CASSLGEQPNTGELFF. The CDR3 DNA is TGCGCCAGCAGCCTCGGGGAACAGCCGAACACCGGGGAGCTGTTTTTT.

The V gene is TRBV30, the J gene TRBJ2-1; 8 bases match TRBD1. The germline gives CDR1 GTSNPN, CDR2 SVGIG (reference sequence). The CDR3 has 15 amino acids. The trim removed 0 bases at V and 5 bases at J, leaving 6 bases unmatched. CDR3 residues: CAWSVGQGANNEQFF. The CDR3 DNA sequence: TGTGCCTGGAGTGTCGGGCAGGGGGCCAACAATGAGCAGTTCTTC.

This clone was seen once. V is TRBV28 and J is TRBJ2-7; 8 bases line up with TRBD1. V trimming: 4 bases; J trimming: 4 bases; junction bases outside the gene matches: 0. Germline CDR1 MDHEN, CDR2 SYDVKM. The CDR3 covers 12 residues. The CDR3, as DNA: TGTGCCAGCAGTTGGACAGGGTACGAGCAGTACTTC. This translates into CASSWTGYEQYF.

This chain links TRBV27 with TRBJ1-5; no clear D. Trimming left V 3 bases short and J 0 bases short, with 3 bases between. The germline V gene encodes CDR1 MNHEY and CDR2 SMNVEV (reference sequence). The length of the CDR3 is 13 residues. DNA for the CDR3: TGTGCCAGCAGTTTCAATAGCAATCAGCCCCAGCATTTT. Its protein product is CASSFNSNQPQHF.

This chain joins TRBV7-3 and TRBJ2-3; D is uncertain. The V gene lost 5 bases and the J gene lost 5 bases, with 11 bases spanning the gap. CDR1 and CDR2 (germline): SGHTA, FQGTGA. This CDR3 has 13 residues. This CDR3 reads CASSRELLDTQYF. CDR3 bases: TGTGCCAGCAGCCGAGAATTGCTAGATACGCAGTATTTT.

This clone was detected once. This chain links TRBV24-1 with TRBJ2-3; 9 bases map to TRBD2. The V and J ends lost 4 bases and 4 bases, in that order; junction bases with no gene match: 8. The CDR3 covers 16 residues. CDR1 is KGHDR and CDR2 is SFDVKD in the germline V gene. This CDR3 is CATSDRGTSLADTQYF. Written as DNA, the CDR3 is TGTGCCACCAGTGACCGAGGGACTAGCTTGGCAGATACGCAGTATTTT.

There are a few counts of this clone. This chain links TRBV9 with TRBJ1-4; a weak D match, TRBD1 (6 bases). This CDR3 is built from 16 residues. V lost 0 bases, J lost 0 bases, and 9 bases lay in between. CDR1 is SGDLS and CDR2 is YYNGEE in the germline V gene. Written as DNA, the CDR3 is TGTGCCAGCAGCGTAGATACAGGGTCAACTAATGAAAAACTGTTTTTT. Residues: CASSVDTGSTNEKLFF.

The chain joins TRBV4-1 to TRBJ2-5, with TRBD2 matching over 15 bases. J lost 1 base, V lost 0 bases, and 6 bases had no gene match. The CDR3 length is 19 residues. The germline V gene encodes CDR1 MGHRA and CDR2 YSYEKL. The chain's CDR3 is CASSQDPGLAGGTQETQYF. DNA for the CDR3: TGCGCCAGCAGCCAAGATCCGGGACTAGCGGGAGGTACCCAAGAGACCCAGTACTTC.

V is TRBV4-1 and J is TRBJ2-1, with D maybe TRBD1 (5 bases). Deletions cut 7 bases from V and 16 bases from J, with 20 bases between. The CDR3 runs 12 residues. The germline CDR1 and CDR2 sequences are MGHRA and YSYEKL. The CDR3: CASKGSKGHGFF. The CDR3 DNA is TGCGCCAGCAAAGGGTCTAAGGGGCACGGTTTCTTC.

The chain has TRBV5-4 and TRBJ2-6; possibly TRBD1 for D (7 bases). Germline V gives CDR1 SGHNT, CDR2 YYREEE (reference sequence). The V end lost 5 bases, the J end lost 0 bases, and 18 bases lay between the germline ends. CDR3 length: 18 amino acids. This CDR3 reads CASRPPAGGLSGANVLTF. The CDR3 DNA sequence: TGTGCCAGCAGACCCCCCGCAGGGGGACTCTCTGGGGCCAACGTCCTGACTTTC. Combining the CDR3 with reference TRBV5-4 and TRBJ2-6 gives the whole variable domain ETGVTQSPTHLIKTRGQQVTLRCSSQSGHNTVSWYQQALGQGPQFIFQYYREEENGRGNFPPRFSGLQFPNYSSELNVNALELDDSALYLCASRPPAGGLSGANVLTFGAGSRLTVL.

V usage is TRBV5-1 and J usage is TRBJ1-1; D is undetermined. This CDR3 is built from 13 residues. Trimming stripped 0 bases from V and 8 bases from J, with 11 bases between. CDR1 is SGHRS, CDR2 YFSETQ, per germline. CDR3 nucleotide sequence: TGCGCCAGCAGCTTGGAGGCGGACTCAGAAGCTTTCTTT. Amino acids: CASSLEADSEAFF.

CDR3 nucleotides: TGTGCCAGCAGTGAAACGAGCCCCACCTACAATGAGCAGTTCTTC. Protein product: CASSETSPTYNEQFF. The chain combines TRBV2 with TRBJ2-1; the D is unclear. V lost 2 bases and J lost 2, with 10 bases in between. The CDR3 has 15 amino acids. Germline lookup yields CDR1 SNHLY and CDR2 FYNNEI.

The V and J genes are TRBV28 and TRBJ2-1, with 7 bases identical to TRBD2. The CDR3 has 18 amino acids. The J segment lost 5 bases and the V segment lost 5 bases, leaving 18 bases of the junction unmatched. The germline V gene encodes CDR1 MDHEN and CDR2 SYDVKM. Here the CDR3 reads CASSPPVGSGDYNNEQFF. CDR3 bases: TGTGCCAGCAGTCCCCCGGTCGGCAGCGGGGATTACAACAATGAGCAGTTCTTC.

This clone was recorded only once. This chain joins TRBV6-5 and TRBJ1-6; D may be TRBD1 (6 bases). CDR3 length equals 14 residues. Germline V gives CDR1 MNHEY, CDR2 SVGAGI. Deletions cut 2 bases from V and 7 bases from J, with 9 bases between. The CDR3 sequence is CASSYRDRNSPLHF. The CDR3 bases are TGTGCCAGCAGTTACCGAGACAGGAATTCACCCCTCCACTTT.

The chain joins TRBV5-1 to TRBJ2-1, with TRBD2 identical over 9 bases. Germline loops: CDR1 SGHRS, CDR2 YFSETQ. The CDR3 loop spans 15 amino acids. Losses at the gene ends were 1 base for V and 5 bases for J; bases not matched to a gene: 4. DNA for the CDR3: TGCGCCAGCAGCTTGTCGACTAGCGGACACAATGAGCAGTTCTTC. Its protein is CASSLSTSGHNEQFF.

The V and J genes are TRBV7-2 and TRBJ1-1; D perhaps matches TRBD1 (5 bases). Between the trimmed V and J ends, which lost 3 bases and 10 bases, there was a span of 15 bases. In germline, CDR1 is SGHTA, CDR2 FQGNSA. The CDR3 sequence is 13 residues long. CDR3 DNA sequence: TGTGCCAGCAGCTTCCTAGATGGACACGTAGCTTTCTTT. As protein: CASSFLDGHVAFF.

The sample holds one count of this clone. J is TRBJ2-1 and V is TRBV9; 12 bases agree with TRBD2. The CDR3 extends over 17 amino acids. Germline assignment: CDR1 SGDLS and CDR2 YYNGEE. Trimming cost V 3 bases and J 9 bases; bases outside gene matches: 13. CDR3 nucleotide sequence: TGTGCCAGCAGCGCCGGTCAGGGTGCTAGCGGGAGGGTTGAGCAGTTCTTC. Its translation: CASSAGQGASGRVEQFF.

V gene TRBV3-1 (or the pseudogene TRBV3-2) combines with J gene TRBJ1-2, with D perhaps TRBD1 (6 bases). The CDR3 length is 14 residues. Per germline, CDR1 LGHDT and CDR2 YNNKEL (reference sequence). Trimming removed 4 bases at V and 8 bases at J, with 17 bases between. CDR3 loop: CASSPLRQGSGYTF. Written as DNA, the CDR3 is TGTGCCAGCAGCCCGCTCCGTCAGGGGAGCGGCTACACCTTC.

This clone came up a few times. The gene calls are TRBV10-2 and TRBJ1-1; no clear D gene. V lost 5 bases and J lost 1, with 5 bases in between. The CDR3 extends over 12 amino acids. CDR1 is WSHSY and CDR2 is SAAADI in the germline V gene. The DNA for the CDR3 is TGCGCCAGCAGTTCCCGGAACACTGAAGCTTTCTTT. This gives the protein CASSSRNTEAFF.

This clone has a single count. This chain links TRBV6-5 with TRBJ2-1, with 11 bases identical to TRBD1. The CDR3 totals 14 residues. V dropped 6 bases and J dropped 8; count of bases not matched to a gene: 6. Per germline, CDR1 MNHEY and CDR2 SVGAGI. Here the CDR3 DNA reads TGTGCCAGCAGCGGACAGGGGGCAGGCTATGAGCAGTTCTTC. Amino acids: CASSGQGAGYEQFF.

The V and J genes are TRBV11-2 and TRBJ2-1; 9 positions agree with TRBD2. With 7 bases clipped from V and 9 bases from J, the junction kept 10 bases outside the gene matches. Germline CDR1 and CDR2: SGHAT and FQNNGV. The CDR3 covers 14 residues. CDR3 loop: CASTGGGRAFEQFF. The CDR3 DNA follows: TGTGCCAGCACGGGGGGCGGGAGGGCCTTTGAGCAGTTCTTC.

This chain uses TRBV5-1 with TRBJ2-1; 7 bases agree with TRBD1. Trimming cost V 4 bases and J 12 bases; bases outside gene matches: 10. Germline CDR1 SGHRS, CDR2 YFSETQ. This CDR3 has 13 residues. The CDR3 DNA sequence: TGCGCCAGCAGCAAGGATATAGGGGGCTCGCAGTTCTTC. Its protein is CASSKDIGGSQFF.

The V call is TRBV7-9, the J call TRBJ2-2; 14 nucleotides match TRBD2. Trimming at V came to 5 bases and at J to 4 bases, leaving 6 bases not matched to a gene. The CDR3 runs 17 residues. Germline V gene sequence: CDR1 SEHNR, CDR2 FQNEAQ (reference sequence). The CDR3 nucleotides are TGTGCCAGCAGCATGGGACTAGCGGGAGTTGGCACCGGGGAGCTGTTTTTT. This translates into CASSMGLAGVGTGELFF.

The chain employs TRBV7-2 and TRBJ2-1; D is uncertain. The CDR3 has 13 amino acids. Germline assignment: CDR1 SGHTA and CDR2 FQGNSA. V was cut by 1 base and J by 6 bases, with 7 bases left in between. CDR3 protein: CASSLVAGNEQFF. In nucleotides, the CDR3 is TGTGCCAGCAGCTTAGTTGCAGGCAATGAGCAGTTCTTC.

This clone was seen a few times. V is TRBV11-2 and J is TRBJ1-4; D perhaps matches TRBD1 (6 bases). The V gene's germline CDR1 is SGHAT and CDR2 FQNNGV. V was shortened by 5 bases and J by 3 bases, with 19 bases between the two germline ends. The CDR3 covers 17 residues. The CDR3 sequence is CASSPNQRGAANEKLFF. The CDR3 DNA follows: TGTGCCAGCAGCCCTAATCAACGGGGGGCTGCTAATGAAAAACTGTTTTTT.

The rearrangement joins TRBV5-1 to TRBJ1-5; the match to TRBD1 covers 8 bases. Losses at the gene ends were 4 bases for V and 2 bases for J; bases not matched to a gene: 5. Germline lookup yields CDR1 SGHRS and CDR2 YFSETQ. This CDR3 has 15 amino acids. The CDR3 is CASSPTGGGNQPQHF. CDR3 DNA: TGCGCCAGCAGCCCAACAGGGGGTGGCAATCAGCCCCAGCATTTT.

A few counts support this clone. V is TRBV5-5 and J is TRBJ2-1; 15 positions match TRBD2. In germline, CDR1 is SGHKS, CDR2 YYEKEE (reference sequence). With V trimmed by 6 bases and J by 7 bases, 8 bases remained unmatched. There are 16 residues in the CDR3. The CDR3 nucleotides are TGTGCCAGCACCAGGGACGGGACTAGCGGGAGGAATGAGCAGTTCTTC. It is translated as CASTRDGTSGRNEQFF. Based on the CDR3 plus reference TRBV5-5 and TRBJ2-1, the full variable domain is DAGVTQSPTHLIKTRGQQVTLRCSPISGHKSVSWYQQVLGQGPQFIFQYYEKEERGRGNFPDRFSARQFPNYSSELNVNALLLGDSALYLCASTRDGTSGRNEQFFGPGTRLTVL.

The chain combines TRBV9 with TRBJ1-2, with D unclear. Germline CDR1 is SGDLS and CDR2 is YYNGEE. Trimming shortened V by 4 bases and J by 4 bases, and 11 bases separated the two germline ends. The CDR3 has 13 amino acids. The CDR3: CASSPGMGYGYTF. CDR3 in DNA: TGTGCCAGCAGCCCCGGGATGGGCTATGGCTACACCTTC.

This chain uses TRBV2 with TRBJ2-1; the match to TRBD1 covers 9 bases. V shed 8 bases and J 8 bases; nucleotides not matched to a gene: 10. This CDR3 has 14 amino acids. CDR1 and CDR2 (germline): SNHLY, FYNNEI. This CDR3 is CASPGQGGRDEQFF. CDR3 in DNA: TGTGCCAGCCCGGGACAGGGAGGGAGGGATGAGCAGTTCTTC.